These 24 T cell receptor beta chains share one sample of origin, sequenced in a study of cytomegalovirus exposure and HLA in healthy donors (dated by TCRdb to about 2017). The protocol used for the library was the immunoSEQ multiplex PCR assay. A mixture of 60 forward primers for TCR Vbeta segments and 13 reverse primers for TCR Jbeta segments was used in the multiplex PCR. Sourced from immuneACCESS, this table was stored by TCRdb with only in-frame sequences that have V and J called. A share of the clones is absent; for the studies checked, an unresolved V gene accounts for under half, and the remainder has no known explanation. This sample gives approximately 120,000 clones in total; around 78% of them show up just once. The top ten clonotypes cover about 1.9% of the sample. The sequenced sample was PBMCs. The receptors were gathered from a man in his fifties or sixties in good health and CMV-seronegative.

The rearrangement joins TRBV7-9 to TRBJ2-1; D is unresolved. With 4 bases removed from V and 5 bases from J, the gap between germline ends came to 6 bases. This CDR3 has 12 residues. The germline V gene encodes CDR1 SEHNR and CDR2 FQNEAQ (reference sequence). The CDR3 DNA is TGTGCCAGCAGCTCCCACAACAATGAGCAGTTCTTC. This sequence encodes CASSSHNNEQFF. Full variable domain (outside the CDR3, taken from reference TRBV7-9 and TRBJ2-1): DTGVSQNPRHKITKRGQNVTFRCDPISEHNRLYWYRQTLGQGPEFLTYFQNEAQLEKSRLLSDRFSAERPKGSFSTLEIQRTEQGDSAMYLCASSSHNNEQFFGPGTRLTVL.

This chain connects TRBV7-2 to TRBJ1-1, with 7 bases identical to TRBD1. The CDR3 contains 14 residues. V was pared by 6 bases and J by 5 bases, with 9 bases of the junction left unmatched. CDR1 is SGHTA, CDR2 FQGNSA, per germline. CDR3 sequence (DNA): TGTGCCAGCAGGGTCGGAGGGGGCAGGACTGAAGCTTTCTTT. This codes for CASRVGGGRTEAFF.

The V gene is TRBV19, the J gene TRBJ1-1, with D unresolved. The CDR3 extends over 13 amino acids. The V gene lost 3 bases and the J gene lost 1 base, with 6 bases spanning the gap. Germline assignment: CDR1 LNHDA and CDR2 SQIVND (reference sequence). The CDR3 bases are TGTGCCAGTAGTATGGGGAGGAACACTGAAGCTTTCTTT. Residues: CASSMGRNTEAFF.

CDR3 in DNA: TGTGCCAGCAGCCAAAGGACTAGCGGGGACTCCTACGAGCAGTACTTC. This codes for CASSQRTSGDSYEQYF. V and J are TRBV4-2 and TRBJ2-7; 12 bases match TRBD2. This CDR3 contains 16 residues. Per the germline V gene, CDR1 is LGHNA and CDR2 is YNFKEQ. The V segment lost 2 bases and the J segment 0 bases; nucleotides outside the gene matches: 2.

The rearrangement links TRBV9 to TRBJ2-7; TRBD2 matches at 9 bases. Germline CDR1 is SGDLS and CDR2 is YYNGEE. V shed 4 bases, J shed 3 bases, and the junction held 17 bases outside the gene matches. The CDR3 is 18 residues long. The CDR3 protein is CASSPREERGVGSYEQYF. The CDR3 DNA follows: TGTGCCAGCAGCCCCCGTGAGGAGCGGGGGGTCGGGAGCTACGAGCAGTACTTC.

CDR3 in DNA: TGTGCCAGCAGTGTTGCGGGGCGACTCTACGAGCAGTACGTC. Its protein is CASSVAGRLYEQYV. V and J are TRBV6-5 and TRBJ2-7, with a tentative D call TRBD2 (6 bases). The CDR3 covers 14 residues. Germline CDR1 and CDR2: MNHEY and SVGAGI. Trimming cost V 5 bases and J 3 bases, with 14 bases left between them.

The chain is built from TRBV5-8 and TRBJ2-3, with 8 bases that match TRBD2. CDR3 size: 15 residues. Per germline, CDR1 SGHTS and CDR2 YDEGEE. The V and J ends lost 0 bases and 2 bases, in that order; junction bases with no gene match: 2. As DNA, the CDR3 is TGTGCCAGCAGCTTGGGAGCGGGGGACACAGATACGCAGTATTTT. It encodes CASSLGAGDTDTQYF. Using reference TRBV5-8 and TRBJ2-3 for the parts outside the CDR3, the full variable domain is EAGVTQSPTHLIKTRGQQATLRCSPISGHTSVYWYQQALGLGLQFLLWYDEGEERNRGNFPPRFSGRQFPNYSSELNVNALELEDSALYLCASSLGAGDTDTQYFGPGTRLTVL.

In its sample, this clone was seen once. The chain recombines TRBV5-1 with TRBJ2-3; 8 nucleotides agree with TRBD1. The ends lost 0 bases at V and 2 bases at J; junction bases unmatched: 8. The CDR3 runs 17 residues. Germline CDR1 and CDR2: SGHRS and YFSETQ. The DNA for the CDR3 is TGCGCCAGCAGCTTGGGGGTTGAGACAGGGGACACAGATACGCAGTATTTT. Its translation: CASSLGVETGDTDTQYF. Using reference TRBV5-1 and TRBJ2-3 for the parts outside the CDR3, the full variable domain is KAGVTQTPRYLIKTRGQQVTLSCSPISGHRSVSWYQQTPGQGLQFLFEYFSETQRNKGNFPGRFSGRQFSNSRSEMNVSTLELGDSALYLCASSLGVETGDTDTQYFGPGTRLTVL.

This clone was counted once. V and J are TRBV19 and TRBJ1-5, with D uncertain. The CDR3 extends over 16 amino acids. Trimming cost V 6 bases and J 0 bases, with 15 bases left between them. From germline, CDR1 is LNHDA and CDR2 SQIVND (reference sequence). The CDR3 DNA sequence: TGTGCCAGTAGAGGGATTGGGAGTTATAGCAATCAGCCCCAGCATTTT. Protein product: CASRGIGSYSNQPQHF.

The V and J genes are TRBV7-9 and TRBJ1-5; a weak D match, TRBD1 (5 bases). This CDR3 has 16 residues. V lost 0 bases and J 5 bases, leaving 14 bases between the germline ends. Germline CDR1 and CDR2: SEHNR and FQNEAQ (reference sequence). In DNA form, the CDR3 reads TGTGCCAGCAGCTTAGCCACTGGGGCAGTGGATCAGCCCCAGCATTTT. Its translation is CASSLATGAVDQPQHF.

This chain links TRBV4-3 with TRBJ2-5, with 12 bases lining up with TRBD2. Germline V gives CDR1 LGHNA, CDR2 YSLEER. The CDR3 length is 17 residues. J gave up 5 bases and V 0 bases, and 7 bases lay outside the gene matches. The CDR3 sequence: CASSQDAGLAGRETQYF. The CDR3 nucleotides read TGCGCCAGCAGCCAAGATGCTGGACTAGCGGGACGGGAGACCCAGTACTTC.

This clone has only a few counts. This rearrangement joins TRBV2 to TRBJ2-2, with 10 bases matching TRBD2. This CDR3 has 14 amino acids. Germline V gene lookup returns CDR1 SNHLY and CDR2 FYNNEI. V was pared by 7 bases and J by 7 bases, with 6 bases of the junction left unmatched. DNA for the CDR3: TGTGCCAGCAATCTAGCGGGGGCCAGCGGGGAGCTGTTTTTT. The encoded protein is CASNLAGASGELFF.

This chain links TRBV18 with TRBJ1-2; D is possibly TRBD1 (5 bases). With 1 base removed from V and 0 bases from J, the gap between germline ends came to 12 bases. This CDR3 has 16 residues. Germline loops: CDR1 KGHSH, CDR2 LQKENI. In DNA form, the CDR3 reads TGTGCCAGCTCACCACTGACAGCTAGAACTAACTATGGCTACACCTTC. Amino acids: CASSPLTARTNYGYTF.

V gene TRBV6-1 combines with J gene TRBJ2-5, with D possibly matching TRBD2 (6 bases). Trimming stripped 8 bases from V and 2 bases from J, with 15 bases between. This CDR3 is built from 14 residues. Germline V lookup: CDR1 MNHNS, CDR2 SASEGT. The CDR3 nucleotides read TGTGCCAGCGAGCTAGCGCTTGAACAAGAGACCCAGTACTTC. Encoded protein: CASELALEQETQYF.

This clone was counted between two and nine times. CDR3 amino acids: CASLLGETNEKLFF. Written as DNA, the CDR3 is TGTGCCAGCCTTTTAGGGGAAACTAATGAAAAACTGTTTTTT. V is TRBV7-9 and J is TRBJ1-4; TRBD1 is a possible D gene (5 bases). CDR1 and CDR2 (germline): SEHNR, FQNEAQ (reference sequence). This CDR3 is 14 amino acids long. V was trimmed by 8 bases and J by 1 base, leaving 11 bases between them.

In DNA, the CDR3 is TGTGCCCAGGGCGGGGGGTTCTCACCCCTCCACTTT. Protein: CAQGGGFSPLHF. The chain links TRBV30 to TRBJ1-6, with D possibly TRBD1 on 5 matching bases. This CDR3 region has 12 residues. Germline lookup yields CDR1 GTSNPN and CDR2 SVGIG (reference sequence). The V and J ends lost 8 bases and 10 bases respectively, with 15 bases between them.

For the CDR3, the DNA is TGCAGCGTTTTAGTCAGGGATCAGCCCCAGCATTTT. Residues: CSVLVRDQPQHF. V is TRBV29-1 and J is TRBJ1-5; a possible D gene is TRBD1 (5 bases). This CDR3 is built from 12 residues. Germline lookup yields CDR1 SQVTM and CDR2 ANQGSEA. V was trimmed by 5 bases and J by 5 bases, leaving 10 bases between them.

The J gene is TRBJ2-5, the V gene TRBV5-8; 14 positions agree with TRBD2. In germline, CDR1 is SGHTS, CDR2 YDEGEE. The CDR3 runs to 16 residues. The J segment lost 4 bases and the V segment lost 4 bases, leaving 6 bases of the junction unmatched. CDR3 bases: TGTGCCAGCAGCCTAGGACTAGCGGGGGGAGGAGAGACCCAGTACTTC. Its translation is CASSLGLAGGGETQYF.

The CDR3 is CASSGRGPTDTQYF. CDR3 in DNA: TGTGCCAGCAGTGGGCGGGGGCCCACAGATACGCAGTATTTT. The J gene is TRBJ2-3, the V gene TRBV27; tentatively, D is TRBD2 (7 bases). Germline CDR1 reads MNHEY; CDR2 reads SMNVEV (reference sequence). The germline V and J ends were trimmed by 5 bases and 2 bases, with 11 bases remaining between them. This CDR3 region has 14 residues.

The chain joins TRBV4-2 to TRBJ1-2, with 7 bases aligning to TRBD1. The V segment lost 0 bases and the J segment 2 bases; nucleotides outside the gene matches: 15. The CDR3 totals 19 residues. Germline V gene sequence: CDR1 LGHNA, CDR2 YNFKEQ. CDR3 in DNA: TGTGCCAGCAGCCAAGATTCAAAGGGGGCTCATATATTAAACTATGGCTACACCTTC. As protein: CASSQDSKGAHILNYGYTF.

This sequence joins TRBV19 and TRBJ1-2; D is undetermined. V was shortened by 6 bases and J by 4 bases, with 18 bases between the two germline ends. This CDR3 contains 15 residues. The germline V gene encodes CDR1 LNHDA and CDR2 SQIVND (reference sequence). For the CDR3, the DNA is TGTGCCAGTAGCCTACCCGACACCTTTCCCTATGGCTACACCTTC. This codes for CASSLPDTFPYGYTF.

The rearrangement joins TRBV4-1 to TRBJ1-2, with D hard to call. The germline V gene encodes CDR1 MGHRA and CDR2 YSYEKL. Trimming took off 5 bases at V and 8 bases at J, with 18 bases between the two ends. CDR3 length: 14 residues. DNA for the CDR3: TGCGCCAGCAGCGCTACCACGGGAGATGGGGGCTACACCTTC. Protein product: CASSATTGDGGYTF.

J is TRBJ1-1 and V is TRBV5-1, with 8 positions matching TRBD1. Germline trimming cut 0 bases from V and 4 bases from J; bases unmatched to any gene: 5. There are 15 residues in the CDR3. Germline V lookup: CDR1 SGHRS, CDR2 YFSETQ. The CDR3 nucleotides read TGCGCCAGCAGCTTGGGGCAGGGGGCGGGCACTGAAGCTTTCTTT. Its protein product is CASSLGQGAGTEAFF.

The V gene is TRBV19, the J gene TRBJ2-3; 8 nucleotides match TRBD1. The V gene's germline CDR1 is LNHDA and CDR2 SQIVND (reference sequence). V gave up 4 bases and J gave up 2 bases; unmatched junction bases: 5. This CDR3 contains 15 residues. The CDR3 sequence: CASSTTGAFTDTQYF. The CDR3 DNA sequence: TGTGCCAGTAGTACGACAGGGGCGTTCACAGATACGCAGTATTTT.